A single sample is the source of the 26 T cell receptor beta chains below, sequenced in a study of T cell responses to AZD1222 COVID-19 vaccine. The repertoire was sequenced with immunoSEQ multiplex PCR; TCRdb's copy has only in-frame clones and lacks some. The sample contains about 130,000 clones, about 94% of which appear only once. The input for sequencing was peripheral blood, taken on day 0 of AZD1222 vaccination. The source is an adult in good health.

The V gene is TRBV15, the J gene TRBJ1-5; 9 nucleotides line up with TRBD1. With 1 base clipped from V and 0 bases from J, the junction kept 1 base outside the gene matches. This CDR3 contains 16 residues. Germline assignment: CDR1 LNHNV and CDR2 YYDKDF (reference sequence). The CDR3, as DNA: TGTGCCACCAGCAGAGGGGACAGGGCTAGCAATCAGCCCCAGCATTTT. Its translation is CATSRGDRASNQPQHF.

This chain connects TRBV27 to TRBJ1-1, with D tentatively TRBD1 (5 bases). There are 14 residues in the CDR3. CDR1 is MNHEY and CDR2 is SMNVEV in the germline V gene (reference sequence). Deletions cut 3 bases from V and 1 base from J, with 9 bases between. In DNA, the CDR3 is TGTGCCAGCAGTTTTCGGACAAGGAACACTGAAGCTTTCTTT. Its translation is CASSFRTRNTEAFF.

This clone was seen more than once but under ten times. The rearrangement joins TRBV5-1 to TRBJ1-2; perhaps TRBD1 as D (5 bases). CDR1 and CDR2 (germline): SGHRS, YFSETQ. With 4 bases removed from V and 4 bases from J, the gap between germline ends came to 14 bases. The CDR3 extends over 14 amino acids. The CDR3 sequence: CASSTRGVGYGYTF. The CDR3 DNA follows: TGCGCCAGCAGCACTCGGGGGGTCGGCTATGGCTACACCTTC.

The chain links TRBV2 to TRBJ1-2; tentative D call: TRBD1 (6 bases). The V end lost 7 bases, the J end lost 8 bases, and 23 bases lay between the germline ends. Germline V CDR1 and CDR2: SNHLY, FYNNEI. The CDR3 sequence is 15 residues long. Here the CDR3 DNA reads TGTGCCAGCAAGCCGATGACAGGCCCTACGGAGGGCTACACCTTC. As protein: CASKPMTGPTEGYTF.

V is TRBV7-6 and J is TRBJ2-2, with D uncertain. V lost 2 bases and J lost 0, with 7 bases in between. CDR1 is SGHVS and CDR2 is FNYEAQ in the germline V gene. This CDR3 contains 15 residues. CDR3 coding DNA: TGTGCCAGCAGCTTAAGGTCCACGAACACCGGGGAGCTGTTTTTT. This sequence encodes CASSLRSTNTGELFF.

The chain uses TRBV4-3 and TRBJ2-2; 7 bases line up with TRBD2. Germline values: CDR1 LGHNA, CDR2 YSLEER. V dropped 1 base and J dropped 2; count of bases not matched to a gene: 4. The CDR3 is 16 residues long. The CDR3 protein is CASSQAGGSNTGELFF. CDR3 sequence (DNA): TGCGCCAGCAGCCAAGCGGGGGGTAGTAACACCGGGGAGCTGTTTTTT.

CDR3 region: CASSLANTGNTQYF. As DNA, the CDR3 is TGCGCCAGCAGCTTGGCCAATACGGGAAATACGCAGTATTTT. The chain employs TRBV5-1 and TRBJ2-3, with D possibly being TRBD2 (5 bases). CDR1 is SGHRS and CDR2 is YFSETQ in the germline V gene. The CDR3 contains 14 residues. V was trimmed by 0 bases and J by 7 bases, leaving 12 bases between them.

This chain connects TRBV19 to TRBJ1-3; perhaps TRBD1 as D (5 bases). The CDR3 spans 16 residues. CDR1 is LNHDA and CDR2 is SQIVND in the germline V gene (reference sequence). The V gene lost 4 bases and the J gene lost 0 bases, with 13 bases spanning the gap. The DNA of the CDR3 is TGTGCCAGTAGTAGGCGGGGGTCCAACTCTGGAAACACCATATATTTT. Its protein is CASSRRGSNSGNTIYF.

The chain employs TRBV7-2 and TRBJ2-2, with D tentatively TRBD2 (6 bases). CDR3 length equals 14 residues. Germline-derived CDR1 and CDR2 are SGHTA and FQGNSA. The V and J ends lost 10 bases and 6 bases respectively, with 18 bases between them. This CDR3 reads CAIGGFRAAGELFF. For the CDR3, the DNA is TGTGCCATCGGAGGGTTCAGGGCCGCCGGGGAGCTGTTTTTT.

The CDR3: CASSMRGSAGEADTQYF. CDR3 coding DNA: TGTGCCAGTAGTATGAGGGGTTCCGCGGGAGAGGCAGATACGCAGTATTTT. The genes are TRBV19 and TRBJ2-3; 7 positions agree with TRBD2. This CDR3 contains 17 residues. CDR1 is LNHDA and CDR2 is SQIVND in the germline V gene (reference sequence). Trimming removed 3 bases from V and 4 bases from J; junction bases left unmatched: 13.

The chain has TRBV6-4 and TRBJ1-2, with 7 bases that match TRBD1. After removal of 2 bases from V and 8 bases from J, the junction contained 11 bases not matched to a gene. The CDR3 has 15 amino acids. Germline V CDR1 and CDR2: MRHNA, SNTAGT. CDR3 region: CASSDRQGVPLGYTF. The CDR3 DNA reads TGTGCCAGCAGTGACAGGCAGGGGGTCCCCCTGGGCTACACCTTC.

This chain uses TRBV2 with TRBJ2-6, with a tentative D call TRBD2 (6 bases). Germline-derived CDR1 and CDR2 are SNHLY and FYNNEI. The CDR3 totals 15 residues. V shed 7 bases and J shed 3 bases, with 13 bases lying between them. The DNA of the CDR3 is TGTGCCAGCACTGTCCGGGGAGGTGGGGCCAACGTCCTGACTTTC. Translated: CASTVRGGGANVLTF.

This clone has only a few counts. V and J are TRBV6-5 and TRBJ1-2; D is perhaps TRBD1 (5 bases). CDR3 length: 14 residues. V gave up 0 bases and J gave up 8 bases, with 13 bases separating them. Germline V gene data show CDR1 as MNHEY and CDR2 as SVGAGI. As DNA, the CDR3 is TGTGCCAGCAGTTACTCGGCAGGGTTAGTCGGCTACACCTTC. This translates into CASSYSAGLVGYTF.

Here the CDR3 reads CATSGEGFGNSPLHF. CDR3 in DNA: TGTGCCACCTCGGGCGAGGGTTTCGGAAATTCACCCCTCCACTTT. This chain uses TRBV28 with TRBJ1-6; D gene unclear. The CDR3 consists of 15 residues. Per the germline V gene, CDR1 is MDHEN and CDR2 is SYDVKM. V lost 10 bases and J lost 7, with 20 bases in between.

The rearrangement uses TRBV5-4 and TRBJ1-2; no clear D gene. The CDR3 consists of 14 residues. CDR1 is SGHNT and CDR2 is YYREEE in the germline V gene (reference sequence). The CDR3 protein is CALSRRRVNYGYTF. In DNA form, the CDR3 reads TGTGCGCTCTCCCGAAGAAGGGTCAACTATGGCTACACCTTC.

Concerning this clone itself: The identical CDR3 is also encoded by other nucleotide sequences in the sample. The genes are TRBV3-1 (or the pseudogene TRBV3-2) and TRBJ2-7; no clear D gene. This CDR3 region has 11 residues. The germline CDR1 and CDR2 sequences are LGHDT and YNNKEL (reference sequence). Trimming shortened V by 3 bases and J by 4 bases, and 4 bases separated the two germline ends. The CDR3 DNA is TGTGCCAGCAGCCAGGGGTACGAGCAGTACTTC. It yields the protein CASSQGYEQYF.

The chain joins TRBV6-1 to TRBJ2-7; 8 nucleotides align to TRBD1. Trimming removed 3 bases from V and 2 bases from J; junction bases left unmatched: 3. Per germline, CDR1 MNHNS and CDR2 SASEGT. The CDR3 covers 14 residues. Here the CDR3 reads CASSETGVAYEQYF. In DNA form, the CDR3 reads TGTGCCAGCAGTGAGACAGGGGTGGCCTACGAGCAGTACTTC.

Only one count was recorded for this clone. The chain recombines TRBV11-2 with TRBJ2-7, with D tentatively TRBD2 (5 bases). The CDR3 length is 15 residues. V lost 0 bases and J 0 bases, leaving 9 bases between the germline ends. Germline assignment: CDR1 SGHAT and CDR2 FQNNGV. In DNA form, the CDR3 reads TGTGCCAGCAGCTTAGAGGGGAGCAGCTCCTACGAGCAGTACTTC. Protein product: CASSLEGSSSYEQYF.

The V and J genes are TRBV14 and TRBJ2-7, with a tentative D call TRBD2 (5 bases). CDR3 length: 16 amino acids. Germline loops: CDR1 SGHDN, CDR2 FVKESK. V was clipped by 4 bases and J by 4 bases, with 20 bases between them. CDR3 nucleotides: TGTGCCAGCAGCCTCCGGGTAGGGAGTTCGGGGTACGAGCAGTACTTC. Its protein is CASSLRVGSSGYEQYF.

The rearrangement uses TRBV19 and TRBJ2-2; 7 nucleotides align to TRBD1. The V segment lost 6 bases and the J segment 3 bases; nucleotides outside the gene matches: 4. Germline values: CDR1 LNHDA, CDR2 SQIVND (reference sequence). This CDR3 region has 14 residues. The CDR3 protein is CASRWGQYTGELFF. CDR3 in DNA: TGTGCCAGTAGGTGGGGACAGTACACCGGGGAGCTGTTTTTT.

The rearrangement links TRBV12-3 or TRBV12-4 to TRBJ1-2; no reliable D call. The germline V and J ends were trimmed by 2 bases and 4 bases, with 5 bases remaining between them. CDR3 size: 12 residues. This chain's CDR3 is CASSLNLYGYTF. CDR3 DNA sequence: TGTGCCAGCAGTTTAAACCTCTATGGCTACACCTTC.

This clone was seen just once. The chain has TRBV6-6 and TRBJ2-7; no clear D gene. Between the trimmed V and J ends, which lost 0 bases and 1 base, there was a span of 13 bases. The CDR3 totals 16 residues. CDR1 and CDR2 (germline): MNHNY, SVGAGI (reference sequence). CDR3 sequence: CASSYSSPGYSYEQYF. The CDR3, as DNA: TGTGCCAGCAGTTACTCGTCGCCAGGTTATTCCTACGAGCAGTACTTC.

This chain uses TRBV6-5 with TRBJ2-7; D might be TRBD2 (7 bases). This CDR3 region has 15 residues. Germline loops: CDR1 MNHEY, CDR2 SVGAGI. V gave up 0 bases and J gave up 3 bases, with 12 bases separating them. For the CDR3, the DNA is TGTGCCAGCAGTTACTCGGGGGGGCCCGGCTACGAGCAGTACTTC. It specifies CASSYSGGPGYEQYF.

The table lists this clone with a count of one. The rearrangement joins TRBV5-1 to TRBJ2-2; 7 bases align to TRBD1. V trimming: 2 bases; J trimming: 0 bases; junction bases outside the gene matches: 4. CDR1 is SGHRS and CDR2 is YFSETQ in the germline V gene. The CDR3 has 16 residues. The CDR3 reads CASSFSDRANTGELFF. DNA of the CDR3: TGCGCCAGCAGCTTTTCAGACAGGGCGAACACCGGGGAGCTGTTTTTT.

CDR3 loop: CASRAAGTGLGSYEQYF. The CDR3 DNA reads TGTGCCAGCAGAGCCGCTGGGACAGGGCTCGGATCCTACGAGCAGTACTTC. The rearrangement links TRBV2 to TRBJ2-7; TRBD1 agrees at 9 bases. The CDR3 runs to 17 residues. Germline CDR1 reads SNHLY; CDR2 reads FYNNEI. The J segment lost 1 base and the V segment lost 6 bases, leaving 13 bases of the junction unmatched.

The V call is TRBV4-3, the J call TRBJ1-5, with D maybe TRBD1 (6 bases). Trimming took 4 bases from V and 1 from J, leaving 11 bases between them. Looked up from germline, CDR1 is LGHNA and CDR2 is YSLEER. CDR3 length equals 15 residues. In DNA form, the CDR3 reads TGCGCCAGCAGCCCCAGTAGGGGGAGCAATCAGCCCCAGCATTTT. Translated, it gives CASSPSRGSNQPQHF.